The 17 T cell receptor beta chains in this list originate from one sample, sequenced in a study of cytomegalovirus exposure and HLA in healthy donors. The PCR used 60 Vbeta and 13 Jbeta primers. Method: immunoSEQ multiplex PCR; TCRdb's copy keeps in-frame clones and lacks some. This table holds 150,000 to 200,000 clones, approximately 70% found once. The specimen was PBMCs. These receptors all come from a middle-aged man in good health and CMV-seropositive.

The chain couples TRBV18 to TRBJ1-2; tentatively, D is TRBD1 (5 bases). Germline V gene lookup returns CDR1 KGHSH and CDR2 LQKENI. Trimming removed 2 bases from V and 8 bases from J, with 18 bases in between. CDR3 size: 15 residues. CDR3 nucleotide sequence: TGTGCCAGCTCACCAGGGGCAGCCAGAACGGGCGGCTACACCTTC. It codes for CASSPGAARTGGYTF.

V is TRBV25-1 and J is TRBJ2-2; 8 bases map to TRBD1. Unmatched junction bases numbered 10, after V lost 6 bases and J lost 1 base. Germline V lookup: CDR1 MGHDK, CDR2 SYGVNS. CDR3 length: 17 residues. The CDR3 coding sequence is TGTGCCAGCAGGCCCGACAGGGGCGTTAAGAACACCGGGGAGCTGTTTTTT. It encodes CASRPDRGVKNTGELFF.

This clone came up a few times. V is TRBV30 and J is TRBJ1-3; D is unresolved. The CDR3 totals 13 residues. The ends were cut back, 8 bases at V and 0 bases at J, with 11 bases in the middle. Germline V gene sequence: CDR1 GTSNPN, CDR2 SVGIG (reference sequence). CDR3 sequence: CATEMSSGNTIYF. In DNA form, the CDR3 reads TGTGCCACAGAAATGAGCTCTGGAAACACCATATATTTT.

V and J are TRBV7-2 and TRBJ1-2; 7 nucleotides align to TRBD1. There are 13 residues in the CDR3. Germline V gene lookup returns CDR1 SGHTA and CDR2 FQGNSA. J lost 4 bases, V lost 5 bases, and 4 bases had no gene match. CDR3 loop: CASSPTGTYGYTF. The CDR3 nucleotides are TGTGCCAGCAGCCCGACAGGGACCTATGGCTACACCTTC.

A remark on this clone: The same CDR3 also results from other DNA sequences found in this sample. CDR3 residues: CASSVGQGSNQPQHF. As DNA, the CDR3 is TGTGCCAGCAGCGTAGGGCAGGGCAGCAATCAGCCCCAGCATTTT. The chain uses TRBV9 and TRBJ1-5; maybe TRBD1 (5 bases). The length of the CDR3 is 15 residues. V lost 0 bases and J 1 base, leaving 8 bases between the germline ends. The germline V gene has CDR1 SGDLS and CDR2 YYNGEE.

The J gene is TRBJ1-4, the V gene TRBV10-3; tentative D call: TRBD1 (6 bases). The CDR3 is made up of 15 amino acids. V lost 0 bases and J 5 bases, leaving 10 bases between the germline ends. CDR1 ENHRY and CDR2 SYGVKD come from the germline V gene. The CDR3: CAISESRRGNEKLFF. DNA of the CDR3: TGTGCCATCAGTGAGTCGCGCAGGGGAAATGAAAAACTGTTTTTT.

V is TRBV4-3 and J is TRBJ1-1; D is unresolved. CDR3 size: 14 residues. The ends were cut back, 1 base at V and 2 bases at J, with 8 bases in the middle. The germline V gene encodes CDR1 LGHNA and CDR2 YSLEER. The DNA for the CDR3 is TGCGCCAGCAGCCAAGGGGCTGTAAACACTGAAGCTTTCTTT. This encodes CASSQGAVNTEAFF.

V usage is TRBV2 and J usage is TRBJ1-4, with 9 bases fitting TRBD1. J lost 8 bases, V lost 6 bases, and 7 bases had no gene match. Germline values: CDR1 SNHLY, CDR2 FYNNEI. The CDR3 covers 14 residues. CDR3 in DNA: TGTGCCAGCAGCACTGACAGGGGGAGGGAAAAACTGTTTTTT. Its protein is CASSTDRGREKLFF.

The chain has TRBV9 and TRBJ2-1, with D hard to call. V lost 0 bases, J lost 10 bases, and 11 bases lay in between. CDR1 and CDR2 from the germline V gene are SGDLS and YYNGEE. The CDR3 has 13 amino acids. CDR3 DNA sequence: TGTGCCAGCAGCGTAGCTTATTTCGGGGAGCAGTTCTTC. As protein: CASSVAYFGEQFF.

This clone has only one observation. V is TRBV19 and J is TRBJ1-2, with no clear D. V lost 11 bases to trimming and J lost 6 bases, with 19 bases between them. This CDR3 is built from 13 residues. Germline values: CDR1 LNHDA, CDR2 SQIVND (reference sequence). The CDR3 bases are TGTGCCTGCGCACCACGTGGAGGGAATGGCTACACCTTC. It codes for CACAPRGGNGYTF.

Remarks on this clone: At the DNA level, this CDR3 is encoded by other sequences in the same sample as well. The chain links TRBV7-3 to TRBJ1-1; D gene unclear. The CDR3 has 14 residues. Germline-derived CDR1 and CDR2 are SGHTA and FQGTGA. Trimming took 5 bases from V and 5 from J, leaving 15 bases between them. In DNA form, the CDR3 reads TGTGCCAGCAGCCCCGCGGGAGTTGGTACTGAAGCTTTCTTT. This gives the protein CASSPAGVGTEAFF.

This clone came up a few times. The chain uses TRBV5-1 and TRBJ2-7; D perhaps matches TRBD1 (6 bases). V shed 4 bases and J shed 3 bases, with 17 bases lying between them. This CDR3 is built from 15 residues. Germline-derived CDR1 and CDR2 are SGHRS and YFSETQ. CDR3 sequence reads: CASSGGQQGLYEQYF. Here the CDR3 DNA reads TGCGCCAGCAGCGGAGGACAGCAAGGTCTCTACGAGCAGTACTTC.

The rearrangement joins TRBV5-4 to TRBJ2-2; D is possibly TRBD1 (6 bases). This CDR3 region has 15 residues. V lost 7 bases and J 4 bases, leaving 17 bases between the germline ends. Germline CDR1 and CDR2: SGHNT and YYREEE (reference sequence). CDR3 coding DNA: TGTGCCAGCGAAGGGGCCAGGGGTGTCACCGGGGAGCTGTTTTTT. Translated: CASEGARGVTGELFF.

The chain uses TRBV7-2 and TRBJ1-6, with 12 bases identical to TRBD1. The germline CDR1 and CDR2 sequences are SGHTA and FQGNSA. J lost 7 bases, V lost 3 bases, and 4 bases had no gene match. This CDR3 spans 16 amino acids. As DNA, the CDR3 is TGTGCCAGCAGCTTGGAGGGACAGGGGGCGAATTCACCCCTCCACTTT. This codes for CASSLEGQGANSPLHF.

The CDR3 DNA reads as TGTGCCATCAGTGGACAGGGCTCCGAGCAGTACTTC. This sequence encodes CAISGQGSEQYF. The chain combines TRBV10-3 with TRBJ2-7; 7 nucleotides agree with TRBD1. This CDR3 spans 12 amino acids. J gave up 6 bases and V 4 bases, and 3 bases lay outside the gene matches. Per germline, CDR1 ENHRY and CDR2 SYGVKD.

The chain links TRBV5-1 to TRBJ2-5, with D possibly TRBD2 on 7 matching bases. Judging by the DNA end, TRBJ2-7 fits better; the J call may be wrong. This CDR3 contains 16 residues. Germline V gives CDR1 SGHRS, CDR2 YFSETQ. CDR3 residues: CASSPPVGGGIDEQYF. The CDR3 nucleotides are TGCGCCAGCAGCCCTCCGGTAGGGGGAGGGATTGACGAGCAGTACTTC.

This clone was observed a few times. This chain uses TRBV5-6 with TRBJ1-1, with D possibly TRBD1 on 6 matching bases. Germline CDR1 is SGHDT and CDR2 is YYEEEE. This CDR3 contains 11 residues. Trimming took 3 bases from V and 11 from J, leaving 11 bases between them. As DNA, the CDR3 is TGTGCCAGCAGCTCGAACAGGGAGGCTTTCTTT. The encoded protein is CASSSNREAFF.